This TCR beta chain was identified in a study of blood T cells in healthy people across ages. Regarding the study as a whole: In long-lived donors, naive CD4+ cell counts and diversity exceeded those of aged donors. The fall in TCR beta diversity per million T cells was roughly linear with age.

Alongside a J-beta primer mix, a sample-barcoded 5' primer served in a second PCR lasting about 6 to 12 cycles. Sequencing yielded, for each sample, at least 3 million paired-end reads carrying CDR3. In TCRdb, the 5' RACE reads were re-called with MiXCR into one record per CDR3 protein. This sample has over 950,000 distinct CDR3 sequences; around two fifths occur once, and the top ten carry around 13%. Per-sample PBMC isolation yielded at least 6.5 million cells. As regards this clonotype: What it recognizes is unknown.

Sample: blood. The sequence was obtained from a man younger than 35 in good health.

CDR3 amino acids: CASSASSSPKVFGELFF. The CDR3 coding sequence is TGTGCCAGCAGTGCCTCTAGCTCTCCCAAAGTCTTCGGGGAGCTGTTTTTT. The chain combines TRBV6-4 with TRBJ2-2; D is perhaps TRBD2 (5 bases). There are 17 residues in the CDR3. Germline values: CDR1 MRHNA, CDR2 SNTAGT. Trimming cost V 4 bases and J 7 bases, with 22 bases left between them.